Listed here is a single TCR beta chain. What it binds is unknown. The data originate from a study of T cells in Graves' hyperthyroidism and ophthalmopathy. RNA transcripts yielded amplified TCR beta CDR3 regions. With the HTBI primer set, the TCR CDR3 went through a first round of RT-PCR. TCRdb re-derived calls from the multiplex PCR reads in MiXCR, one entry per CDR3 protein. The table includes over 300,000 distinct CDR3 sequences, roughly 14% detected once. Study outcomes and limitations: The model's output predicted ophthalmopathy at a median of 6.5 months prior to onset. A model of 13 V-J pairs discriminated ophthalmopathy from stable hyperthyroidism.

Trimming took 4 bases from V and 15 from J; bases not matched to a gene: 7. This CDR3 has 12 amino acids. Germline V gene sequence: CDR1 SGHRS, CDR2 YFSETQ. The sequence derives from a woman aged 55-70 years with Graves' hyperthyroidism. The sequenced sample consisted of blood. The rearrangement joins TRBV5-1 to TRBJ2-6, with 7 bases that match TRBD1. CDR3 coding DNA: TGCGCCAGCAGCGAGGAAGGGGGCTCCCTGACTTTC. Translated, it gives CASSEEGGSLTF.